The clone carrying this T cell receptor (delta chain) is medium-sized. Other DNA sequences in the sample encode the same CDR3. The J segment lost 5 bases and the V segment lost 1 base, leaving 0 bases of the junction unmatched. Germline V gene data show CDR1 as GEAIGNYY and CDR2 as EKD. The CDR3 length is 14 residues. TCRdb fed the reads into CATT to redo clone calling. The table shows 10,000 to 14,000 delta-chain clones, with approximately 10% occurring only once. The data were obtained in a study of gamma-delta chains in newborns, infants, children. On the study more broadly: Innate gammadelta T cells reportedly expand polyclonally right after birth, driven by microbial exposure, per the title.

The specimen sequenced was blood. The receptor was derived from a child who was a newborn, infant or young child, either healthy, febrile or measles-vaccinated (not recorded which). The genes are TRDV2 and TRDJ2; 10 bases map to TRDD3. Here the CDR3 DNA reads TGTGCCTGTGACACACTGGGGGATACAGCACAACTCTTCTTT. Its protein is CACDTLGDTAQLFF.